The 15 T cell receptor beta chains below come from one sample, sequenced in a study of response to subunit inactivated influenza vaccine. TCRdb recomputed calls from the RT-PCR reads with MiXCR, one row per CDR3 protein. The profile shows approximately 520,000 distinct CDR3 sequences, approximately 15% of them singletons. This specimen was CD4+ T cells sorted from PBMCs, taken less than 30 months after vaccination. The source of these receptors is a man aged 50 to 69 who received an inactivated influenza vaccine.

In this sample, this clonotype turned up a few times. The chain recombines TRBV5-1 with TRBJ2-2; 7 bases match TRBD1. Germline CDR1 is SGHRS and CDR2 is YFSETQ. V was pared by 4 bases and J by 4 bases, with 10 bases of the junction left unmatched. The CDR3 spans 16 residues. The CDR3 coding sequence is TGCGCCAGCAGCGGAAACCGGGACAGACTCACCGGGGAGCTGTTTTTT. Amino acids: CASSGNRDRLTGELFF. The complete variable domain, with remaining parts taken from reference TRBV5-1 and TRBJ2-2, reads KAGVTQTPRYLIKTRGQQVTLSCSPISGHRSVSWYQQTPGQGLQFLFEYFSETQRNKGNFPGRFSGRQFSNSRSEMNVSTLELGDSALYLCASSGNRDRLTGELFFGEGSRLTVL.

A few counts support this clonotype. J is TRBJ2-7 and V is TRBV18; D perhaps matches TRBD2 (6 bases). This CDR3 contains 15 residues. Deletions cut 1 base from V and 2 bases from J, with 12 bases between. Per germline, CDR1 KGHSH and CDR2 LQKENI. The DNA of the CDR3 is TGTGCCAGCTCACCACTCGCGGAGGGTACCTACGAGCAGTACTTC. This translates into CASSPLAEGTYEQYF. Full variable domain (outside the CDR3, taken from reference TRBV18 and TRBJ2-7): NAGVMQNPRHLVRRRGQEARLRCSPMKGHSHVYWYRQLPEEGLKFMVYLQKENIIDESGMPKERFSAEFPKEGPSILRIQQVVRGDSAAYFCASSPLAEGTYEQYFGPGTRLTVT.

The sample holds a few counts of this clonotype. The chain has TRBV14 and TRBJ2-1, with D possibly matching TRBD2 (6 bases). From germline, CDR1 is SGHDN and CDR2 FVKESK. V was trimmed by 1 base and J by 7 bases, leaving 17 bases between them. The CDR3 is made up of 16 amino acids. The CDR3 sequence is CASSQVVTRGYNEQFF. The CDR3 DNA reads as TGTGCCAGCAGCCAAGTGGTGACGCGGGGTTATAATGAGCAGTTCTTC.

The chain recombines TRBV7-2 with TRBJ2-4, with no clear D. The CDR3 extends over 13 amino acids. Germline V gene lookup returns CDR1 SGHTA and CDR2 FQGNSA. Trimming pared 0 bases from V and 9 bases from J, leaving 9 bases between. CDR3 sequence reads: CASSLAGLSIQYF. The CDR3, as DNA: TGTGCCAGCAGCTTAGCGGGGTTGAGCATTCAGTACTTC.

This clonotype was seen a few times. CDR3: CASCSRTGGFSEQYF. CDR3 bases: TGTGCCAGCTGCTCCAGGACAGGGGGTTTTAGCGAGCAGTACTTC. The chain uses TRBV2 and TRBJ2-7; 10 bases match TRBD1. CDR1 and CDR2 from the germline V gene are SNHLY and FYNNEI. V was clipped by 8 bases and J by 6 bases; unmatched bases: 13. This CDR3 spans 15 amino acids.

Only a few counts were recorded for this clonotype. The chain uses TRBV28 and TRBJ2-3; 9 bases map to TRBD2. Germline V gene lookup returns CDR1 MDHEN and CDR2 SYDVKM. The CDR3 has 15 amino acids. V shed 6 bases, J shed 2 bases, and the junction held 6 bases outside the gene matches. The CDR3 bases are TGTGCCAGCAGAACATCTAGCGGGAACACAGATACGCAGTATTTT. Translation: CASRTSSGNTDTQYF.

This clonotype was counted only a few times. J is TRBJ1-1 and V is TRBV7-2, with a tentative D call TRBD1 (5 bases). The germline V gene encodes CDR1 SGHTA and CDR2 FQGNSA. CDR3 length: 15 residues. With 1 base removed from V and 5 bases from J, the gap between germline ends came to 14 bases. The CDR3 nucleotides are TGTGCCAGCAGCTTAGTTAGTCAGGGAGTGACTGAAGCTTTCTTT. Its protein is CASSLVSQGVTEAFF.

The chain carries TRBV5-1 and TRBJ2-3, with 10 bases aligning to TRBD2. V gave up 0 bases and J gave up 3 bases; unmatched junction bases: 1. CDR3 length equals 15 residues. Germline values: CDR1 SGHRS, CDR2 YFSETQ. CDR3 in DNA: TGCGCCAGCAGCTTGGAACTAGCGGGGACAGATACGCAGTATTTT. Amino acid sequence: CASSLELAGTDTQYF.

As DNA, the CDR3 is TGCAGCGGTGTTCGGGATTGGGCCTACAATGAGCAGTTCTTC. Protein sequence: CSGVRDWAYNEQFF. This chain links TRBV20-1 with TRBJ2-1, with D possibly matching TRBD2 (5 bases). Germline assignment: CDR1 DFQATT and CDR2 SNEGSKA (reference sequence). The length of the CDR3 is 14 residues.

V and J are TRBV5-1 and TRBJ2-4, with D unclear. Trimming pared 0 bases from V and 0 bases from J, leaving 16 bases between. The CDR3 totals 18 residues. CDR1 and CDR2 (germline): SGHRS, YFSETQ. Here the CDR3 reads CASSLAADRYLAKNIQYF. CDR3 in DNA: TGCGCCAGCAGCTTGGCGGCGGACCGATACCTAGCCAAAAACATTCAGTACTTC.

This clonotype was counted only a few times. This chain's CDR3 is CAIREQGPYEQYF. The CDR3 DNA is TGTGCCATCAGGGAGCAGGGTCCCTACGAGCAGTACTTC. The chain employs TRBV10-3 and TRBJ2-7, with D maybe TRBD1 (5 bases). The V end lost 6 bases, the J end lost 2 bases, and 11 bases lay between the germline ends. CDR3 length: 13 residues. Per germline, CDR1 ENHRY and CDR2 SYGVKD.

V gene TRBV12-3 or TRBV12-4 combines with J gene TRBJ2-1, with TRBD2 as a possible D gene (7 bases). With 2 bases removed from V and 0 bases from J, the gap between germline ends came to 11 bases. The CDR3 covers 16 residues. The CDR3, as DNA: TGTGCCAGCAGTTTACGTGGGGGGGCCTCCTACAATGAGCAGTTCTTC. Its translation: CASSLRGGASYNEQFF.

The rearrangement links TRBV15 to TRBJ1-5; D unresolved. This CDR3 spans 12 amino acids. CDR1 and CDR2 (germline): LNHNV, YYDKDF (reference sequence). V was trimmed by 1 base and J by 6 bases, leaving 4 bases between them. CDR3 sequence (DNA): TGTGCCACCAGCAGAGGGGCTCAGCCCCAGCATTTT. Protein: CATSRGAQPQHF.

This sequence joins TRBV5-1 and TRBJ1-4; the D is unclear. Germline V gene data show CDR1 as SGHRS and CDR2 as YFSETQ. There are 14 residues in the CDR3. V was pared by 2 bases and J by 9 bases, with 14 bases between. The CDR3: CASSFGSTNQKLFF. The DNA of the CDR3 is TGCGCCAGCAGCTTCGGGTCTACAAATCAAAAACTGTTTTTT. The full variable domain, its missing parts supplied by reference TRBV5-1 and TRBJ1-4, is KAGVTQTPRYLIKTRGQQVTLSCSPISGHRSVSWYQQTPGQGLQFLFEYFSETQRNKGNFPGRFSGRQFSNSRSEMNVSTLELGDSALYLCASSFGSTNQKLFFGSGTQLSVL.

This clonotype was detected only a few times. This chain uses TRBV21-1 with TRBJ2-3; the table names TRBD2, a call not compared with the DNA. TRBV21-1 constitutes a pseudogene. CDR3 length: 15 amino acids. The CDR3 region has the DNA TGTGCCAGCAGCAAAGAGGAGCGGGATCCAGATACGCAGTATTTT. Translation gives CASSKEERDPDTQYF.